This T cell receptor (beta chain) was sequenced for a study of T cell repertoires in ileal Crohn's disease (dated by TCRdb to between 2018 and 2021). In terms of the full investigation: Median disease duration was approximately 8 years, and 30% to 45% of patients were identified as active smokers at the time of surgery. Every patient underwent surgery because of a complication, which was stricturing disease in 61% of cases and penetrating disease in approximately 40%. Roughly half of the patients were given postoperative therapy, with 15 to 20 on anti-TNF agents and 10 to 12 on thiopurines. Neoterminal ileum biopsies obtained at postoperative colonoscopy were designated as M6 samples. TCR repertoire analysis was done in about 57 Crohn's disease patients from a prospective multicentre cohort. The study was conducted in parallel with a multicentre cohort that was designed to identify predictors of early endoscopic recurrence following ileocolonic resection. A Rutgeerts score above i0 was used to define endoscopic postoperative recurrence. A total of roughly 150 mucosal samples from about 57 patients were sequenced, collected from several sites on the surgical specimen as well as at postoperative endoscopy. General findings and caveats noted by the study authors: Only a subgroup of patients, of unstated size, had mucosal CD4 and CD8 T cells sorted and sequenced. Patients who were active smokers at surgery had a significantly higher proportion of clonal expansions than non-smokers (approximately 28% vs 17%, p=0.02). Endoscopic recurrence was linked to a higher percentage of high-frequency clones at surgery, and recurrence occurred in every patient whose clonality exceeded 26.8% (18/57). Within the first year after surgery, the timing of postoperative endoscopy varied, and the median delay was about 7.3 months. Sorted CD8 T cells carried more high-frequency clones than CD4 T cells, suggesting mucosal expansions were mainly CD8.

Per the publication, the time point label means: neoterminal ileum biopsy at postoperative endoscopy, about 6 months after surgery. Adults with ileal or ileocolonic Crohn's disease and an indication for ileocolonic resection were eligible for inclusion. Whole ileal mucosal biopsies were stored frozen at -80°C before DNA extraction. Genomic DNA was extracted from frozen whole biopsies with a TRizol-based method and quantified on a NanoDrop 2000 spectrophotometer. Measured from the cysteine to the phenylalanine, the CDR3 is 13 residues long. Only the CDR3 DNA is retained, 39 bases long and in frame from the first base. V is reduced by 4 bases and J by 2 bases, leaving a spacing of 6 bases between them. In the germline V gene, CDR1 corresponds to SGHTA and CDR2 to FQGNSA. This clone was found a few times. The specificity of this receptor is unknown. Base quality data are lacking; no much larger clone is found one base away. The same CDR3 also results from other DNA sequences found in this sample.

Roughly 550 nanograms of biopsy DNA per sample were submitted for commercial TCRB immunosequencing. Adaptive Biotechnology amplified CDR3 regions from genomic DNA with a two-step multiplex PCR that controlled for amplification bias. Primers for every V and J gene segment were used in the first PCR, and barcodes and Illumina adapters were added in the second PCR. CDR3 libraries were sequenced on an Illumina instrument. Concerning the study's data processing: The analysis used both the pipelines supplied by the vendor and custom analysis of the raw data in R/Bioconductor with R version 3.3.0. Clonality, which ranges from 0 to 1, was calculated as the inverse of the normalised Shannon entropy across all productive clones. The repertoire share taken up by the top 100 clones defined high-frequency clones, and only clones that passed a 95% confidence test were kept. Overlap between samples was measured with the Morisita-Horn index, while repertoire diversity was measured with the Simpson index. The table was pulled from immuneACCESS by TCRdb, which kept in-frame rearrangements only. Such tables lose some clones; where checked, under half of the loss comes from unresolved V genes, and the rest has no known cause. Clonal size and the V and J genes are those of that table, whereas D and trimming came from the DNA. The sample table holds about 12,000 clones, of which 82% were seen once. The top ten constitute about a tenth of the sample.

The sequenced sample was ileal tissue. The V and J genes are TRBV7-2 and TRBJ1-5, with TRBD1 as a weak D call on 6 bases. The sequence was collected from an adult with Crohn's disease. The CDR3 reads CASSYRGNQPQHF. At the DNA level, the sequence is TGTGCCAGCAGCTACAGGGGCAATCAGCCCCAGCATTTT.